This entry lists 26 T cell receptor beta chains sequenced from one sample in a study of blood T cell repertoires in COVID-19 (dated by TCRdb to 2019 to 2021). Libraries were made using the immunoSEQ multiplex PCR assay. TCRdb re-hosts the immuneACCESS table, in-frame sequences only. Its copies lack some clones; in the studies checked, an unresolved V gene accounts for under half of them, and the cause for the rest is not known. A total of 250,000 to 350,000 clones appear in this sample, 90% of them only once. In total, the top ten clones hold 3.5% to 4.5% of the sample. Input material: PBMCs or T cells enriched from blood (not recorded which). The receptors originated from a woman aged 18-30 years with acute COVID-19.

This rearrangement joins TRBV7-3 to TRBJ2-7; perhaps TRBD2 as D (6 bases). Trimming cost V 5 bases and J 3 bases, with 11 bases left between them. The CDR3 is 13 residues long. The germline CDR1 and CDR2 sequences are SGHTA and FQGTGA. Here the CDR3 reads CASSPEEGYEQYF. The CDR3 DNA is TGTGCCAGCAGCCCCGAGGAGGGCTACGAGCAGTACTTC.

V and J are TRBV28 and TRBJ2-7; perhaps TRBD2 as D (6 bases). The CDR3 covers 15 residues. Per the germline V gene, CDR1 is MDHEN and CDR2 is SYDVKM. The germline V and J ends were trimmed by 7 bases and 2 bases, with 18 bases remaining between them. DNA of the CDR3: TGTGCCAGCATCCTAGGGCCAGGGAGGCCCTACGAGCAGTACTTC. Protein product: CASILGPGRPYEQYF.

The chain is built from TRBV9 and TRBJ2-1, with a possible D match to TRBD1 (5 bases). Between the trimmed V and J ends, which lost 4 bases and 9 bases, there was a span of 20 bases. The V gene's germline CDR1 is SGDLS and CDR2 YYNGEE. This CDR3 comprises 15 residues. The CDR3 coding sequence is TGTGCCAGCAGCTGGACGTCAGGGAAACAAGGTGAGCAGTTCTTC. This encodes CASSWTSGKQGEQFF. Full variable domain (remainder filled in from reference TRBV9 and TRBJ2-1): DSGVTQTPKHLITATGQRVTLRCSPRSGDLSVYWYQQSLDQGLQFLIQYYNGEERAKGNILERFSAQQFPDLHSELNLSSLELGDSALYFCASSWTSGKQGEQFFGPGTRLTVL.

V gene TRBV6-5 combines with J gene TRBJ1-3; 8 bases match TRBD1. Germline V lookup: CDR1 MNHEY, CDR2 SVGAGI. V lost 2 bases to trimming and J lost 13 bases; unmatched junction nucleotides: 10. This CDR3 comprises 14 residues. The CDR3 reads CASSYRQGKLPIYF. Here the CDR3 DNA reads TGTGCCAGCAGTTACAGACAGGGGAAGCTTCCGATATATTTT.

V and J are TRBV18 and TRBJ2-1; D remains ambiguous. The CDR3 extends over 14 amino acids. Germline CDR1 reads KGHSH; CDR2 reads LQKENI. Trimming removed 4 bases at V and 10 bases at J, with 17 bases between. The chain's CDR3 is CASSLAQEFGEQFF. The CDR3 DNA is TGTGCCAGCTCACTGGCGCAGGAATTCGGCGAGCAGTTCTTC.

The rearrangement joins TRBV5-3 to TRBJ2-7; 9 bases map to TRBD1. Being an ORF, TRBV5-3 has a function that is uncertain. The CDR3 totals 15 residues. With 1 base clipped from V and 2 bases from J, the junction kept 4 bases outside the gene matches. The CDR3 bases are TGTGCCAGAAGCTTGTCGGACAGGGGTCCCTACGAGCAGTACTTC. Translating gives CARSLSDRGPYEQYF.

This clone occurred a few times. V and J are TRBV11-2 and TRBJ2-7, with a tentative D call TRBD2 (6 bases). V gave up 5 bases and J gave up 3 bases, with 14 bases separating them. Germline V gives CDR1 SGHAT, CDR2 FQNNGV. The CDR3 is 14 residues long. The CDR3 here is CASSATSRLYEQYF. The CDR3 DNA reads TGTGCCAGCAGCGCGACTAGTAGGCTCTACGAGCAGTACTTC.

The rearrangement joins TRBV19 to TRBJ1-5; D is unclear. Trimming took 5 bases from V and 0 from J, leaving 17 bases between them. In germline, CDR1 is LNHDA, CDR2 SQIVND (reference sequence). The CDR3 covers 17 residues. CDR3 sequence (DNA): TGTGCCAGTAGTTCCCGGGGAGCGAGCTATAGCAATCAGCCCCAGCATTTT. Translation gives CASSSRGASYSNQPQHF.

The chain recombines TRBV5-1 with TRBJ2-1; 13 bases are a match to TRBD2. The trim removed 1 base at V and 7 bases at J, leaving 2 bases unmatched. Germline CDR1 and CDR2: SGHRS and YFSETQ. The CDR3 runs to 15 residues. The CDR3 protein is CASSLPGLAGNEQFF. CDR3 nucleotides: TGCGCCAGCAGCTTGCCGGGACTAGCGGGAAATGAGCAGTTCTTC.

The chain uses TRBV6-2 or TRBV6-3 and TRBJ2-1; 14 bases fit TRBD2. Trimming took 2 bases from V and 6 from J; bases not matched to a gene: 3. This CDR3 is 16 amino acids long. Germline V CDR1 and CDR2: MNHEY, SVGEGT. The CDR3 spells CASSYGTSGSLNEQFF. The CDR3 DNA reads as TGTGCCAGCAGTTACGGGACTAGCGGGAGCCTCAATGAGCAGTTCTTC.

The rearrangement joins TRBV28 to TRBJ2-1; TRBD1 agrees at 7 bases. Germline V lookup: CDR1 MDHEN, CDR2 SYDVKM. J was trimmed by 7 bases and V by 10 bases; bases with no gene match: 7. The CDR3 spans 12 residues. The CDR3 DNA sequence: TGTGCCACCAAGACAGGGATGAATGAGCAGTTCTTC. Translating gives CATKTGMNEQFF.

The CDR3 reads CASSLTSGSETQYF. For the CDR3, the DNA is TGTGCCAGCAGCTTGACTAGCGGGAGTGAGACCCAGTACTTC. V usage is TRBV7-3 and J usage is TRBJ2-5; TRBD2 agrees at 12 bases. V lost 3 bases, J lost 5 bases, and 1 base stayed unmatched. In germline, CDR1 is SGHTA, CDR2 FQGTGA. This CDR3 spans 14 amino acids.

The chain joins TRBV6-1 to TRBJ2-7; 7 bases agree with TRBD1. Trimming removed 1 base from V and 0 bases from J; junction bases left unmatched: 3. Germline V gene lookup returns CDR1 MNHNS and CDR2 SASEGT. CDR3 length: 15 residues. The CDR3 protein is CASSEEGAGSYEQYF. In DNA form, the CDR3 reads TGTGCCAGCAGTGAAGAGGGGGCTGGCTCCTACGAGCAGTACTTC.

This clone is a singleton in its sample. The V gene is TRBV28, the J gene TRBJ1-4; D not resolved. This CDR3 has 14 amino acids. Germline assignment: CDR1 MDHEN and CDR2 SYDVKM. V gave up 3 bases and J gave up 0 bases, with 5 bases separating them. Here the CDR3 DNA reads TGTGCCAGCAGTTTTATATCAACTAATGAAAAACTGTTTTTT. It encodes CASSFISTNEKLFF.

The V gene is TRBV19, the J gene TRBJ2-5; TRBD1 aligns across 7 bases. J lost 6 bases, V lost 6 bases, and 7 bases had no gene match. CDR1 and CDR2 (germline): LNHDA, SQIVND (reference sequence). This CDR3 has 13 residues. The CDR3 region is CASRATGIKTQYF. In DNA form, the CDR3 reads TGTGCCAGTAGAGCGACAGGGATCAAGACCCAGTACTTC.

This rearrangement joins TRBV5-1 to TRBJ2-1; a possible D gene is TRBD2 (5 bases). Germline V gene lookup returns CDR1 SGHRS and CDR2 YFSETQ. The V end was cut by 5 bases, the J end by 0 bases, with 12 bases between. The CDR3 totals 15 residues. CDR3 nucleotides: TGCGCCAGCAGACTTCCGGGAATCTCCTACAATGAGCAGTTCTTC. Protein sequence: CASRLPGISYNEQFF.

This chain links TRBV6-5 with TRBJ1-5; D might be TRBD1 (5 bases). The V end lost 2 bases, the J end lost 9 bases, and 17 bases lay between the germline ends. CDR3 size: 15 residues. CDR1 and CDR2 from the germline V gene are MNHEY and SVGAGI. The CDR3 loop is CASSYKGRGIWPQHF. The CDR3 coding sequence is TGTGCCAGCAGTTACAAGGGGCGGGGGATTTGGCCCCAGCATTTT.

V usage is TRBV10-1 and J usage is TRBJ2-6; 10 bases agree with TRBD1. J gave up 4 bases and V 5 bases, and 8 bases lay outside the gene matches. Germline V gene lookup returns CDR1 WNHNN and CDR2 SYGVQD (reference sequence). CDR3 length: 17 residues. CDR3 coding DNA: TGCGCCAGCAGTCCCGGGACAGGGGCTTCCGGGGCCAACGTCCTGACTTTC. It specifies CASSPGTGASGANVLTF.

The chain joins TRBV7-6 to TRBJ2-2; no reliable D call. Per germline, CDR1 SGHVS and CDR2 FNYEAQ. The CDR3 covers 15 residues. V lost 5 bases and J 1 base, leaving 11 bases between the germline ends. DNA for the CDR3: TGTGCCAGCAGCCCCTATAATTGGAACACCGGGGAGCTGTTTTTT. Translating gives CASSPYNWNTGELFF.

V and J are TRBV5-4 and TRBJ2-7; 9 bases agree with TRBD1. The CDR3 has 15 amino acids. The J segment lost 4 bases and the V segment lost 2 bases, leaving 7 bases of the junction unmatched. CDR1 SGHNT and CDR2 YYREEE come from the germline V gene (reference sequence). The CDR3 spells CASSFDMTGGYEQYF. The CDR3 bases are TGTGCCAGCAGCTTCGATATGACAGGGGGATACGAGCAGTACTTC.

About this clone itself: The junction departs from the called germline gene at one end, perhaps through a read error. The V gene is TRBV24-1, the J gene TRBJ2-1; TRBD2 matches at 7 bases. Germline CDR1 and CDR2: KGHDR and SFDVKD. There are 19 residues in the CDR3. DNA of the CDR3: TGTGCCACCTCCTCCCCTTTACAGAGACTAGCTCAAAGAAACAATGAACAGTTCTTC. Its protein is CATSSPLQRLAQRNNEQFF.

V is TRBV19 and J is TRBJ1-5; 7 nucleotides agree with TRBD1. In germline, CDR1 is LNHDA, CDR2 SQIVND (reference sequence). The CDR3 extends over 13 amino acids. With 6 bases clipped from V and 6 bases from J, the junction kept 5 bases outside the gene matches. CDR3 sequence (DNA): TGTGCCAGTAGCACAGGGGAGGTTCAGCCCCAGCATTTT. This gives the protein CASSTGEVQPQHF.

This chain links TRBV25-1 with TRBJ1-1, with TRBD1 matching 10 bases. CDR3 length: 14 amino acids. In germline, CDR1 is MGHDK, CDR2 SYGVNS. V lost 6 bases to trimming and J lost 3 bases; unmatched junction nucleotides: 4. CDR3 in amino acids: CASRRTGGDTEAFF. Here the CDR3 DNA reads TGTGCCAGCAGGCGGACAGGGGGTGACACTGAAGCTTTCTTT. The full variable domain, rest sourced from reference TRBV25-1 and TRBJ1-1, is EADIYQTPRYLVIGTGKKITLECSQTMGHDKMYWYQQDPGMELHLIHYSYGVNSTEKGDLSSESTVSRIRTEHFPLTLESARPSHTSQYLCASRRTGGDTEAFFGQGTRLTVV.

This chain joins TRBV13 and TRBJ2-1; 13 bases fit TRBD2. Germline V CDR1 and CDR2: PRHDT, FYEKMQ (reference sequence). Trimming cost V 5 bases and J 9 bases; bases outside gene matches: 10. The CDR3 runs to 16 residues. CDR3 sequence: CASSLHTSGRASEQFF. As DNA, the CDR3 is TGTGCCAGCAGCCTGCACACTAGCGGGAGGGCCTCTGAGCAGTTCTTC.

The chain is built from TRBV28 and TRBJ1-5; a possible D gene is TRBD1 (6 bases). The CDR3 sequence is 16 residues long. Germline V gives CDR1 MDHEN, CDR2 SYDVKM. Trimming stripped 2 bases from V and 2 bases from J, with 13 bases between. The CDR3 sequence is CASSLGWGQGNQPQHF. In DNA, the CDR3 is TGTGCCAGCAGTTTAGGTTGGGGGCAAGGCAATCAGCCCCAGCATTTT.

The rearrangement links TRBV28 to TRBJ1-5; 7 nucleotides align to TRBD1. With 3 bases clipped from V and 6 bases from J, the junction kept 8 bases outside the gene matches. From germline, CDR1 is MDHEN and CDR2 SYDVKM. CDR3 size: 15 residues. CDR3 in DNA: TGTGCCAGCAGTTTTCCTGACAGGGTGTTTCAGCCCCAGCATTTT. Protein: CASSFPDRVFQPQHF.